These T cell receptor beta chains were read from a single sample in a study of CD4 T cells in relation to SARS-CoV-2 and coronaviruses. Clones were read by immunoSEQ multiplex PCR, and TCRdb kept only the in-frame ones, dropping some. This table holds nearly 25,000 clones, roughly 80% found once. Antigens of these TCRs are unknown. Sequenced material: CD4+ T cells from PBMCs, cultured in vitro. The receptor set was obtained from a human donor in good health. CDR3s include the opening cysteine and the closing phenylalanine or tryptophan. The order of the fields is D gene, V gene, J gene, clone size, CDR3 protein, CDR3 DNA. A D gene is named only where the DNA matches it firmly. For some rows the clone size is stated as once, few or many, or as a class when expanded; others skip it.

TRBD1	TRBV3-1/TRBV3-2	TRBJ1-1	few	CASRQDRGHMNTEAFF	TGTGCCAGCAGACAGGACAGGGGGCATATGAACACTGAAGCTTTCTTT
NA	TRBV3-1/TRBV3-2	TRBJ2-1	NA	CASSQGGNNEQFF	TGTGCCAGCAGCCAAGGTGGCAACAATGAGCAGTTCTTC
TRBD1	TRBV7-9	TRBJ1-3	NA	CASSPDRASGNTIYF	TGTGCCAGCAGCCCGGACAGGGCATCTGGAAACACCATATATTTT
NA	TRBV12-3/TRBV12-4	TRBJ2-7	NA	CASSTGVYEQYF	TGTGCCAGTTCGACAGGTGTCTACGAGCAGTACTTC
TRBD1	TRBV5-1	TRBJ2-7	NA	CASSLEWDSGPEQYF	TGCGCCAGCAGCTTGGAATGGGACAGTGGGCCCGAGCAGTACTTC
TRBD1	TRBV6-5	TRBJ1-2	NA	CASSYTLTGGHGYTF	TGTGCCAGCAGTTACACCCTGACAGGGGGCCATGGCTACACCTTC
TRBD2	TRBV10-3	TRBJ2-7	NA	CAISEGLAGKSSYEQYF	TGTGCCATCAGTGAGGGACTAGCGGGAAAAAGCTCCTACGAGCAGTACTTC
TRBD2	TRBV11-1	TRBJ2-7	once	CASSFSAGGYEQYF	TGTGCCAGCAGCTTCTCAGCGGGAGGGTACGAGCAGTACTTC
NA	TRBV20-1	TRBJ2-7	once	CSASGVRVGIYEQYF	TGCAGTGCTAGTGGGGTTCGGGTGGGGATCTACGAGCAGTACTTC
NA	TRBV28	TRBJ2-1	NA	CASSLQRARLEGENDEQFF	TGTGCCAGCAGTCTCCAACGCGCCCGACTAGAAGGGGAAAACGATGAGCAGTTCTTC
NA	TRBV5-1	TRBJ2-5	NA	CASSPALSVQETQYF	TGCGCCAGCAGCCCCGCCCTTAGCGTCCAAGAGACCCAGTACTTC
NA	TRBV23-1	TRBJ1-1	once	CASKRLKWGTEAFF	TGCGCCAGCAAAAGACTGAAGTGGGGGACTGAAGCTTTCTTT
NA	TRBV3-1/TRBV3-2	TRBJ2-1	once	CASSQDLGHHNEQFF	TGTGCCAGCAGCCAAGATCTGGGGCACCACAATGAGCAGTTCTTC
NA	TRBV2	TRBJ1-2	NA	CASREDSAYGYTF	TGTGCCAGCAGAGAGGACAGCGCATATGGCTACACCTTC
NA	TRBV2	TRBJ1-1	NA	CASRVNRVTEAFF	TGTGCCAGCAGGGTAAACAGGGTTACTGAAGCTTTCTTT
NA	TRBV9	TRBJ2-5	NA	CASSAKETQYF	TGTGCCAGCAGCGCGAAAGAGACCCAGTACTTC
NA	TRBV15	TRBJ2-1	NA	CATSPRGGAGYNEQFF	TGTGCCACCAGCCCCCGAGGGGGGGCTGGATACAATGAGCAGTTCTTC
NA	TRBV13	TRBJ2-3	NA	CASSLRAPTQYF	TGTGCCAGCAGCTTACGCGCTCCCACGCAGTATTTT
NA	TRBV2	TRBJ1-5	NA	CASSRGIINQPQHF	TGTGCCAGCAGTCGCGGGATTATCAATCAGCCCCAGCATTTT
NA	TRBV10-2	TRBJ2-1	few	CASSHSIEQFF	TGCGCCAGCAGTCATTCGATTGAGCAGTTCTTC
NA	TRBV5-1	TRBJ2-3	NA	CASSLAGQSSTDTQYF	TGCGCCAGCAGCTTGGCCGGACAGTCTAGCACAGATACGCAGTATTTT
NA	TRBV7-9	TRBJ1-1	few	CASSAKTLNTEAFF	TGTGCCAGCAGCGCCAAAACTTTGAACACTGAAGCTTTCTTT
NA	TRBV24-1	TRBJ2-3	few	CATSDIVTDTQYF	TGTGCCACCAGTGATATCGTCACAGATACGCAGTATTTT
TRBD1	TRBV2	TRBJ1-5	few	CASTDRGNQPQHF	TGTGCCAGCACGGACAGGGGCAATCAGCCCCAGCATTTT
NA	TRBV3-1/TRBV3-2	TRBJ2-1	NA	CASSQVSTGRYHNEQFF	TGTGCCAGCAGCCAAGTCTCTACGGGACGGTACCACAATGAGCAGTTCTTC
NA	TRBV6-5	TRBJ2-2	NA	CASIEGPNGELFF	TGTGCCAGCATCGAGGGGCCGAACGGGGAGCTGTTTTTT
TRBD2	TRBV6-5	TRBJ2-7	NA	CASSLSGSTYEQYF	TGTGCCAGCAGTCTTAGCGGGAGCACCTACGAGCAGTACTTC
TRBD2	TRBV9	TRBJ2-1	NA	CASSPTSGRYNEQFF	TGTGCCAGCAGTCCAACTAGCGGGAGGTACAATGAGCAGTTCTTC
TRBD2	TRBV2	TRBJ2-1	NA	CASSALVVAGMYNEQFF	TGTGCCAGCAGTGCCCTGGTGGTAGCGGGAATGTACAATGAGCAGTTCTTC
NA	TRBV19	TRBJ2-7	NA	CASSMGQDYEQYF	TGTGCCAGTAGTATGGGACAAGACTACGAGCAGTACTTC
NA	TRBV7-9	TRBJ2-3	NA	CASSSILAENIRTDTQYF	TGTGCCAGCAGCTCTATTCTTGCGGAGAATATTCGCACAGATACGCAGTATTTT
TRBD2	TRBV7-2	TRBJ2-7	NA	CASSQAGGPRSSYEQYF	TGTGCCAGCAGCCAAGCGGGAGGGCCGAGGAGCTCCTACGAGCAGTACTTC
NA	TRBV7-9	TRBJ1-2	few	CASSSAGGYTF	TGTGCCAGCAGCTCGGCGGGCGGCTACACCTTC
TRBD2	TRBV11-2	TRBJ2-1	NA	CASSLVRFSGRVSNEQFF	TGTGCCAGCAGCTTAGTTAGGTTTAGCGGGAGGGTGTCCAATGAGCAGTTCTTC
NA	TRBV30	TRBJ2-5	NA	CAWSSGLGETQYF	TGTGCCTGGAGTAGCGGCCTGGGGGAGACCCAGTACTTC
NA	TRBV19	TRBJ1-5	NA	CASSIRNPGLNQPQHF	TGTGCCAGTAGTATACGGAATCCGGGATTGAATCAGCCCCAGCATTTT
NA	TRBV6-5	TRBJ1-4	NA	CASSQSRWTNEKLFF	TGTGCCAGCAGCCAGAGTCGGTGGACTAATGAAAAACTGTTTTTT
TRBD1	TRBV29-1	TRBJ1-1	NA	CSVEKGTANTEAFF	TGCAGCGTTGAAAAGGGGACAGCGAACACTGAAGCTTTCTTT
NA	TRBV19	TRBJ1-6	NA	CASSPIEGRGSPLHF	TGTGCCAGTAGTCCAATTGAGGGTAGGGGATCACCCCTCCACTTT
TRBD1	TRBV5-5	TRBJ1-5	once	CASSLSGTGIPQPQHF	TGTGCCAGCAGCTTGTCGGGGACAGGGATACCTCAGCCCCAGCATTTT
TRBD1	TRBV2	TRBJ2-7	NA	CASSVGQGYEQYF	TGTGCCAGCAGTGTGGGACAGGGCTACGAGCAGTACTTC
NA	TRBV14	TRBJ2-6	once	CASSQDRETPTGGANVLTF	TGTGCCAGCAGCCAAGATCGCGAGACACCGACGGGCGGGGCCAACGTCCTGACTTTC